This T cell receptor (beta chain) derives from a study of T-cell memory formation after mild COVID-19. This CDR3 is built from 13 residues. The germline gives CDR1 SGHTA, CDR2 FQGTGA. V was shortened by 0 bases and J by 4 bases, with 5 bases between the two germline ends. Whole-study findings and limits: Clones contracting over day 15 to 85 were CD4/CD8 balanced, with later expanders leaning CD4+. A second wave of clones peaked on day 37, and their SARS-CoV-2 specificity went unconfirmed. Pre-infection memory carried some responding clones, suggesting that cross-reactive memory joined. Clones which contracted sat mainly in CM and EM if CD4+, and in EMRA if CD8+.

This clonotype appeared a few times. The target antigen is unknown. TCRdb redid the calling of the 5' RACE reads with MiXCR, one entry per CDR3 protein. Of about 600,000 distinct CDR3 sequences detected, 20% to 25% appear once; the ten largest clones hold about 8.4%. Sequencing was performed on PBMCs or a T cell subset sorted from them (not recorded which). This TCR came from an adult woman who had mild COVID-19 (a few samples of this study predate the infection). Cell type and time point are not known. This rearrangement joins TRBV7-3 to TRBJ2-3; D is unresolved. The CDR3 region has the DNA TGTGCCAGCAGCTTAACATTCCCAGATACGCAGTATTTT. This encodes CASSLTFPDTQYF.